This is a list of T cell receptor beta chains from one sample in a study of CD8 T cells in Susac syndrome. TCRdb reanalysed the immunoSEQ multiplex PCR reads using MiXCR and keeps one entry per CDR3 protein. The repertoire includes about 94,000 distinct CDR3 sequences, over 90% of them detected once, and less than 0.4% sits in the top ten. The sequencing input was CD4+ T cells from PBMCs. These receptors originate from a human donor with Susac syndrome. Each CDR3 is given with its conserved first and last residue. The order of the fields is clone size, J gene, D gene, V gene, CDR3 DNA, CDR3 protein. D genes are given only for firm matches. Clone size is shown for a subset of rows, as once, few, many or a class of expanded clone.

>.|TRBJ2-3|.|TRBV19
TGTGCCGTCGCCGGGGGGCGGGGAGATACGCAGTATTTT
CAVAGGRGDTQYF
>.|TRBJ2-2|TRBD1|TRBV2
TGTGCCAGCAGTGACGGGACAGGGGGCAGCACCGGGGAGCTGTTTTTT
CASSDGTGGSTGELFF
>.|TRBJ2-1|.|TRBV5-4
TGTGCCAGCAGCCCCGGGAGCTCCTACAATGAGCAGTTCTTC
CASSPGSSYNEQFF
>.|TRBJ2-6|TRBD1|TRBV5-1
TGCGCCAGCAGCTACGGACAGGGGGCATCCTCTGGGGCCAACGTCCTGACTTTC
CASSYGQGASSGANVLTF
>.|TRBJ2-5|.|TRBV20-1
TGCAGTGCCATTGGACGAGGAGAGACCCAGTACTTC
CSAIGRGETQYF
>.|TRBJ1-1|TRBD1|TRBV10-3
TGTGCCACATGGGGGACAGGGGACACTGAAGCTTTCTTT
CATWGTGDTEAFF
>.|TRBJ2-1|.|TRBV7-2
TGTGCCAGCAGCTTAAGTGGGGGCGGGGACAATGAGCAGTTCTTC
CASSLSGGGDNEQFF
>.|TRBJ1-1|.|TRBV27
TGTGCCAGCAGTTGGGGGACCAGCACTGAAGCTTTCTTT
CASSWGTSTEAFF
>.|TRBJ1-1|.|TRBV7-9
TGTGCCAGCACCACCTTGTCCGGGGGCACTGAAGCTTTCTTT
CASTTLSGGTEAFF
>.|TRBJ2-3|TRBD2|TRBV11-2
TGTGCCAGCAGCGGCTATAGCGGGGGTAACACAGATACGCAGTATTTT
CASSGYSGGNTDTQYF
>.|TRBJ2-5|.|TRBV20-1
TGCAGTGCCCTTCGCCTGGATGGGGAGACCCAGTACTTC
CSALRLDGETQYF
>.|TRBJ1-2|TRBD1|TRBV11-2
TGTGCCAGCAGCCTCGGACAGGGAAATGGCTACACCTTC
CASSLGQGNGYTF
>once|TRBJ2-5|.|TRBV20-1
TGCAGTGTCCCGATCCGGGCGCAAGAGACCCAGTACTTC
CSVPIRAQETQYF
>.|TRBJ2-2|.|TRBV6-1
TGTGCCAGCAGCTCTACGCAACCAGGCAACACCGGGGAGCTGTTTTTT
CASSSTQPGNTGELFF
>.|TRBJ1-1|.|TRBV5-4
TGTGCCAGCAGCTTAGGGACACGGAACACTGAAGCTTTCTTT
CASSLGTRNTEAFF
>.|TRBJ1-6|TRBD1|TRBV30
TGTGCCTGCCAGATGGGACAGCCCCACAATTCACCCCTCCACTTT
CACQMGQPHNSPLHF
>.|TRBJ2-5|.|TRBV5-1
TGCGCCAGCAGCTTGGAGCCCGGGGAGACCCAGTACTTC
CASSLEPGETQYF
>.|TRBJ1-1|.|TRBV28
TGTGCCAGCAGTCCCCCGGGGGGGGTGGGCACTGAAGCTTTCTTT
CASSPPGGVGTEAFF
>.|TRBJ1-5|.|TRBV20-1
TGCAGTGCGACGTGGCAGTTGAATCAGCCCCAGCATTTT
CSATWQLNQPQHF
>.|TRBJ1-6|TRBD1|TRBV28
TGTGCCAGCAGGGACCGGGACAGATCTTCACCCCTCCACTTT
CASRDRDRSSPLHF
>.|TRBJ1-2|.|TRBV15
TGTGCCACCAGCAGAGGAGGGGGAACAAGGGACTACACCTTC
CATSRGGGTRDYTF
>.|TRBJ1-1|.|TRBV6-5
TGTGCCAGCAGCAGAACGGTGGGCACTGAAGCTTTCTTT
CASSRTVGTEAFF
>.|TRBJ2-7|.|TRBV3-1
TGTGCCAGCAGCCAAAGGGGTCGCTCCTACGAGCAGTACTTC
CASSQRGRSYEQYF
>.|TRBJ2-7|TRBD1|TRBV29-1
TGCAGCGATAGACAGGGTAGCTACGAGCAGTACTTC
CSDRQGSYEQYF
>.|TRBJ2-1|TRBD1|TRBV12-3/TRBV12-4
TGTGCCAGCAGTTTCGCTGGGACAGTGGGGGATGAGCAGTTCTTC
CASSFAGTVGDEQFF
>.|TRBJ2-7|TRBD1|TRBV9
TGTGCCAGCAGCGTCGCAGGGGGCGTCGAGCAGTACTTC
CASSVAGGVEQYF
>.|TRBJ2-7|TRBD2|TRBV15
TGTGCCACCAGCAGACGGGGGGGCAGCTACGAGCAGTACTTC
CATSRRGGSYEQYF
>.|TRBJ1-6|.|TRBV9
TGTGCCAGCAGCGTGACAGGTTTGGACCACTCACCCCTCCACTTT
CASSVTGLDHSPLHF
>.|TRBJ2-3|.|TRBV25-1
TGTGCCAGCACCCCCGAAGGGGGGACAGATACGCAGTATTTT
CASTPEGGTDTQYF
>.|TRBJ1-6|TRBD1|TRBV3-1
TGTGCCAGCAGGAGTCGACAGGGGGATAATTCACCCCTCCACTTT
CASRSRQGDNSPLHF
>.|TRBJ1-2|.|TRBV5-1
TGCGCCAGCAGCTTGGATAGCAGATCTACCTATGGCTACACCTTC
CASSLDSRSTYGYTF
>.|TRBJ2-7|.|TRBV12-3/TRBV12-4
TGTGCCAGCAGTTTAACGAGCTCCTACGAGCAGTACTTC
CASSLTSSYEQYF
>.|TRBJ2-2|TRBD1|TRBV5-4
TGTGCCAGCAGCACCTGGACAGGGGGCAGGACCGGGGAGCTGTTTTTT
CASSTWTGGRTGELFF
>.|TRBJ1-5|.|TRBV19
TGTGCCAGTACCCGACAGCTTAGCAATCAGCCCCAGCATTTT
CASTRQLSNQPQHF
>.|TRBJ1-3|.|TRBV30
TGTGCCTGGAGTGTAAGGAGCTCTGGAAACACCATATATTTT
CAWSVRSSGNTIYF
>.|TRBJ2-5|.|TRBV7-9
TGTGCCAGCAGCTTAGGCGGCATACGGGAGACCCAGTACTTC
CASSLGGIRETQYF
>.|TRBJ2-2|.|TRBV20-1
TGCAGTGCCGATCCCCCTCAAGTCAGCGGGGAGCTGTTTTTT
CSADPPQVSGELFF
>.|TRBJ1-2|.|TRBV28
TGTGCCAGTATCACCCCTAACTATGGCTACACCTTC
CASITPNYGYTF
>.|TRBJ1-2|TRBD1|TRBV12-3/TRBV12-4
TGTGCCAGCAGTTCGGACAGGGGGGTCTATGGCTACACCTTC
CASSSDRGVYGYTF
>.|TRBJ2-1|TRBD1|TRBV29-1
TGCAGCGTTGGGGACAGGGCCCACAATGAGCAGTTCTTC
CSVGDRAHNEQFF